Each of the 32 T cell receptor beta chains below was sequenced from the same sample in a study of T-cell memory formation after mild COVID-19. Using its own MiXCR run on the 5' RACE reads, TCRdb lists one record per CDR3 protein. The repertoire holds more than 150,000 distinct CDR3 sequences, with under 20% as singletons. The material sequenced was PBMCs or a T cell subset sorted from them (not recorded which). The receptors come from a man aged 18 to 29 who had mild COVID-19 (a few samples of this study predate the infection). Cell type and time point are not known.

This clonotype appeared a few times. The rearrangement joins TRBV7-2 to TRBJ2-2; D not certain. This CDR3 spans 13 amino acids. The germline CDR1 and CDR2 sequences are SGHTA and FQGNSA. The ends were cut back, 3 bases at V and 4 bases at J, with 6 bases in the middle. The CDR3 DNA reads TGTGCCAGCAGCTTTGACCCCACCGGGGAGCTGTTTTTT. It codes for CASSFDPTGELFF.

V usage is TRBV10-3 and J usage is TRBJ2-7; D is ambiguous. V lost 6 bases and J lost 3, with 12 bases in between. This CDR3 comprises 13 residues. In germline, CDR1 is ENHRY, CDR2 SYGVKD. CDR3 in DNA: TGTGCCATCAGCGCAGCCCTCGGCTACGAGCAGTACGTC. Its translation is CAISAALGYEQYV.

This clonotype was counted only a few times. The genes are TRBV4-2 and TRBJ1-5; no clear D gene. V lost 1 base and J 4 bases, leaving 14 bases between the germline ends. The length of the CDR3 is 16 residues. The germline V gene has CDR1 LGHNA and CDR2 YNFKEQ. CDR3 DNA: TGTGCCAGCAGCCAAGGGCCGACGGCGGGTAATCAGCCCCAGCATTTT. Translated, it gives CASSQGPTAGNQPQHF.

J is TRBJ2-3 and V is TRBV6-5, with 10 bases identical to TRBD1. V dropped 6 bases and J dropped 6; count of bases not matched to a gene: 21. The germline V gene encodes CDR1 MNHEY and CDR2 SVGAGI. The CDR3 totals 19 residues. This CDR3 reads CASRLRDRGHLRTSDTQYF. The CDR3, as DNA: TGTGCCAGCAGACTCAGGGACAGGGGACACCTCCGTACGTCGGATACGCAGTATTTT.

The chain carries TRBV15 and TRBJ2-5, with D perhaps matching TRBD2 (5 bases). The germline V and J ends were trimmed by 1 base and 5 bases, with 8 bases remaining between them. There are 13 residues in the CDR3. Germline V gives CDR1 LNHNV, CDR2 YYDKDF (reference sequence). CDR3: CATSRGGSETQYF. The CDR3 DNA is TGTGCCACCAGCAGAGGAGGGTCGGAGACCCAGTACTTC. Full variable domain (rest looked up from reference TRBV15 and TRBJ2-5): DAMVIQNPRYQVTQFGKPVTLSCSQTLNHNVMYWYQQKSSQAPKLLFHYYDKDFNNEADTPDNFQSRRPNTSFCFLDIRSPGLGDTAMYLCATSRGGSETQYFGPGTRLLVL.

The V call is TRBV7-9, the J call TRBJ1-1; D is uncertain. Germline values: CDR1 SEHNR, CDR2 FQNEAQ (reference sequence). This CDR3 comprises 15 residues. The V end lost 5 bases, the J end lost 1 base, and 14 bases lay between the germline ends. CDR3 DNA: TGTGCCAGCAGCGCGATGAGACTGCGGAACACTGAAGCTTTCTTT. As protein: CASSAMRLRNTEAFF.

This clonotype came up once. This rearrangement joins TRBV20-1 to TRBJ1-1; possibly TRBD1 for D (6 bases). The CDR3 is 13 residues long. Germline V CDR1 and CDR2: DFQATT, SNEGSKA (reference sequence). Deletions cut 3 bases from V and 3 bases from J, with 11 bases between. CDR3 in DNA: TGCAGTGCTAGCGGGGGCGGGTACACTGAAGCTTTCTTT. Protein product: CSASGGGYTEAFF.

The table lists this clonotype with a few counts. The chain recombines TRBV12-3 or TRBV12-4 with TRBJ1-5; 8 bases are shared with TRBD1. This CDR3 region has 15 residues. The V segment lost 5 bases and the J segment 1 base; nucleotides outside the gene matches: 4. The CDR3 nucleotides are TGTGCCAGCAGTCCACAGGGGGGGAGCAATCAGCCCCAGCATTTT. Protein: CASSPQGGSNQPQHF.

The chain joins TRBV4-2 to TRBJ2-3; TRBD2 agrees at 7 bases. The V segment lost 2 bases and the J segment 5 bases; nucleotides outside the gene matches: 10. The CDR3 runs to 16 residues. Germline CDR1 and CDR2: LGHNA and YNFKEQ. CDR3 protein: CASSQTERGLVDTQYF. DNA of the CDR3: TGTGCCAGCAGCCAAACCGAGCGGGGTTTAGTAGATACGCAGTATTTT.

J is TRBJ2-1 and V is TRBV7-3; D is ambiguous. V lost 5 bases and J lost 8, with 7 bases in between. The CDR3 has 11 amino acids. Germline V gene lookup returns CDR1 SGHTA and CDR2 FQGTGA. The CDR3 coding sequence is TGTGCCAGCAGCGTCGGTGATGAGCAGTTCTTC. As protein: CASSVGDEQFF.

The chain carries TRBV15 and TRBJ2-5; D call uncertain. V lost 4 bases and J 5 bases, leaving 11 bases between the germline ends. Germline lookup yields CDR1 LNHNV and CDR2 YYDKDF (reference sequence). This CDR3 has 13 amino acids. The CDR3 protein is CATSNTPGETQYF. The CDR3 region has the DNA TGTGCCACCAGCAACACCCCCGGGGAGACCCAGTACTTC. Drawing the rest from reference TRBV15 and TRBJ2-5, the complete variable domain is DAMVIQNPRYQVTQFGKPVTLSCSQTLNHNVMYWYQQKSSQAPKLLFHYYDKDFNNEADTPDNFQSRRPNTSFCFLDIRSPGLGDTAMYLCATSNTPGETQYFGPGTRLLVL.

This clonotype has only a few counts. J is TRBJ1-2 and V is TRBV5-1; D perhaps matches TRBD1 (6 bases). Germline-derived CDR1 and CDR2 are SGHRS and YFSETQ. V lost 2 bases and J lost 6, with 11 bases in between. The CDR3 covers 13 residues. In DNA, the CDR3 is TGCGCCAGCAGCTTTACAGGGTTTGATGGCTACACCTTC. It is translated as CASSFTGFDGYTF.

The rearrangement uses TRBV3-1 and TRBJ2-5, with a possible D match to TRBD1 (6 bases). The V and J ends lost 5 bases and 1 base respectively, with 17 bases between them. The CDR3 runs 16 residues. The germline gives CDR1 LGHDT, CDR2 YNNKEL (reference sequence). CDR3 DNA sequence: TGTGCCAGCAGCAGGGACATCGGAAAGTTCCAAGAGACCCAGTACTTC. Translation gives CASSRDIGKFQETQYF.

This clonotype was detected a few times. This chain joins TRBV28 and TRBJ1-1; D is undetermined. The CDR3 runs to 13 residues. V gave up 10 bases and J gave up 3 bases, with 15 bases separating them. Germline V gene sequence: CDR1 MDHEN, CDR2 SYDVKM. The DNA for the CDR3 is TGTGCCACCATAAGGATGATGGACACTGAAGCTTTCTTT. Translated, it gives CATIRMMDTEAFF.

In this sample, this clonotype turned up a few times. The chain employs TRBV7-2 and TRBJ2-5; the D is unclear. This CDR3 has 13 residues. Trimming left V 3 bases short and J 4 bases short, with 9 bases between. Germline-derived CDR1 and CDR2 are SGHTA and FQGNSA. As DNA, the CDR3 is TGTGCCAGCAGCTTCCCGGTAACAGAGACCCAGTACTTC. Translation gives CASSFPVTETQYF.

V usage is TRBV20-1 and J usage is TRBJ1-1; no clear D. The CDR3 contains 12 residues. Germline assignment: CDR1 DFQATT and CDR2 SNEGSKA (reference sequence). Trimming pared 5 bases from V and 3 bases from J, leaving 10 bases between. The CDR3 nucleotides are TGCAGTGCTCCCCACCGGGACACTGAAGCTTTCTTT. Amino acid sequence: CSAPHRDTEAFF.

This clonotype was observed a handful of times. The chain recombines TRBV7-2 with TRBJ1-5, with D unresolved. This CDR3 is built from 17 residues. V was shortened by 5 bases and J by 0 bases, with 17 bases between the two germline ends. The germline V gene encodes CDR1 SGHTA and CDR2 FQGNSA. Here the CDR3 DNA reads TGTGCCAGCAGCCCCGGGAGGGCGAGGTATAGCAATCAGCCCCAGCATTTT. This gives the protein CASSPGRARYSNQPQHF.

This chain connects TRBV24-1 to TRBJ2-1; 8 bases fit TRBD1. The CDR3 is 15 residues long. Looked up from germline, CDR1 is KGHDR and CDR2 is SFDVKD. The V gene end was trimmed by 5 bases and the J gene end by 11 bases; junction bases not matched to a gene: 13. CDR3 bases: TGTGCCACCAGTGGGACCGGGACAGGCGTCTTTAAGCAGTTCTTC. It codes for CATSGTGTGVFKQFF.

This clonotype occurred a few times. The chain is built from TRBV7-7 and TRBJ2-5, with TRBD2 identical over 8 bases. Per the germline V gene, CDR1 is SSHAT and CDR2 is FNYEAQ (reference sequence). The V gene end was trimmed by 3 bases and the J gene end by 4 bases; junction bases not matched to a gene: 10. The CDR3 is made up of 16 amino acids. The CDR3: CASSFNPAGALETQYF. The CDR3 nucleotides are TGTGCCAGCAGCTTTAACCCAGCGGGGGCACTAGAGACCCAGTACTTC.

The rearrangement joins TRBV30 to TRBJ1-6; D is ambiguous. Germline-derived CDR1 and CDR2 are GTSNPN and SVGIG (reference sequence). Between the trimmed V and J ends, which lost 6 bases and 7 bases, there was a span of 10 bases. This CDR3 has 12 amino acids. The CDR3 coding sequence is TGTGCCTGCGGAGACGGAAATTCACCCCTCCACTTT. It codes for CACGDGNSPLHF. The full variable domain, with the rest looked up from reference TRBV30 and TRBJ1-6, is SQTIHQWPATLVQPVGSPLSLECTVEGTSNPNLYWYRQAAGRGLQLLFYSVGIGQISSEVPQNLSASRPQDRQFILSSKKLLLSDSGFYLCACGDGNSPLHFGNGTRLTVT.

This clonotype was seen a single time. The chain is built from TRBV12-3 or TRBV12-4 and TRBJ1-3, with D perhaps matching TRBD1 (5 bases). This CDR3 region has 16 residues. The ends were cut back, 6 bases at V and 3 bases at J, with 18 bases in the middle. DNA of the CDR3: TGTGCCAGCAGCGGATCAGGGAGGAGAATTGGAAACACCATATATTTT. Its translation: CASSGSGRRIGNTIYF.

The chain joins TRBV20-1 to TRBJ1-2, with TRBD1 matching 9 bases. The CDR3 is 13 amino acids. Germline CDR1 DFQATT, CDR2 SNEGSKA (reference sequence). J was trimmed by 3 bases and V by 2 bases; bases with no gene match: 1. In DNA form, the CDR3 reads TGCAGTGCTAGAAGGACAGGGGACTATGGCTACACCTTC. It translates to CSARRTGDYGYTF.

This chain uses TRBV12-3 or TRBV12-4 with TRBJ2-1; D unresolved. The CDR3 length is 12 residues. Trimming pared 3 bases from V and 6 bases from J, leaving 6 bases between. CDR3 nucleotide sequence: TGTGCCAGCAGTTTTTTAGGCAATGAGCAGTTCTTC. This encodes CASSFLGNEQFF.

This clonotype was seen a handful of times. The chain employs TRBV29-1 and TRBJ2-3, with 8 bases fitting TRBD2. J was trimmed by 9 bases and V by 4 bases; bases with no gene match: 12. The CDR3 is 14 amino acids. Germline values: CDR1 SQVTM, CDR2 ANQGSEA. CDR3 DNA: TGCAGCGTTGGTTCCCTTACTAGCGGTACCACGCAGTATTTT. Its translation is CSVGSLTSGTTQYF.

The chain carries TRBV7-8 and TRBJ2-5; D gene uncertain. The V end lost 5 bases, the J end lost 4 bases, and 11 bases lay between the germline ends. CDR3 length: 13 residues. CDR1 and CDR2 (germline): SGHVS, FQNEAQ. The CDR3 coding sequence is TGTGCCAGCAGCGGCCGGATTGGAGAGACCCAGTACTTC. Translating it yields CASSGRIGETQYF.

This chain joins TRBV18 and TRBJ2-7; D gene unclear. The length of the CDR3 is 12 residues. The V gene's germline CDR1 is KGHSH and CDR2 LQKENI. V was pared by 9 bases and J by 3 bases, with 12 bases between. The CDR3: CASSQAGYEQYF. The CDR3 DNA follows: TGTGCCAGTTCTCAGGCCGGCTACGAGCAGTACTTC.

This clonotype turned up a few times. This chain's CDR3 is CSASGGAAYEQYV. CDR3 coding DNA: TGCAGTGCCAGCGGGGGGGCGGCCTACGAGCAGTACGTC. The rearrangement joins TRBV20-1 to TRBJ2-7; 10 nucleotides align to TRBD2. V shed 6 bases and J 2 bases; nucleotides not matched to a gene: 4. The CDR3 spans 13 residues. Germline V gives CDR1 DFQATT, CDR2 SNEGSKA (reference sequence).

This chain connects TRBV10-3 to TRBJ2-5, with TRBD1 matching over 7 bases. The CDR3 loop spans 13 amino acids. In germline, CDR1 is ENHRY, CDR2 SYGVKD. With V trimmed by 4 bases and J by 5 bases, 4 bases remained unmatched. In DNA, the CDR3 is TGTGCCATCAGTGGACAGGGTCGGGAGACCCAGTACTTC. It is translated as CAISGQGRETQYF.

The CDR3 loop is CASSPRLRSARETQYF. DNA of the CDR3: TGTGCCAGCAGCCCGAGACTCCGCTCCGCCAGGGAGACCCAGTACTTC. The V call is TRBV3-1, the J call TRBJ2-5, with no clear D. From germline, CDR1 is LGHDT and CDR2 YNNKEL (reference sequence). This CDR3 is built from 16 residues. V was cut by 4 bases and J by 5 bases, with 20 bases left in between.

The chain combines TRBV12-3 or TRBV12-4 with TRBJ1-1; D call uncertain. The CDR3 is 13 amino acids. Deletions cut 3 bases from V and 10 bases from J, with 15 bases between. Written as DNA, the CDR3 is TGTGCCAGCAGTTTCCGTCCCGTTGACGGAGCTTTCTTT. It codes for CASSFRPVDGAFF.

This chain joins TRBV6-2 or TRBV6-3 and TRBJ1-2; D gene ambiguous. Germline CDR1 is MNHEY and CDR2 is SVGEGT. CDR3 length equals 13 residues. V was clipped by 2 bases and J by 2 bases, with 6 bases between them. CDR3 DNA: TGTGCCAGCAGTTACGAAGAAAACTATGGCTACACCTTC. This codes for CASSYEENYGYTF.

The chain links TRBV6-5 to TRBJ1-6; 9 nucleotides align to TRBD1. The CDR3 is made up of 15 amino acids. The V gene's germline CDR1 is MNHEY and CDR2 SVGAGI. V shed 7 bases and J 11 bases; nucleotides not matched to a gene: 12. CDR3: CASKTTGTGSAPLHF. The CDR3 DNA reads TGTGCCAGCAAGACAACCGGGACAGGGAGTGCACCCCTCCACTTT.